This T cell receptor (beta chain) is drawn from a study of blood T cell repertoires in COVID-19. The CDR3 is 19 residues long. Germline values: CDR1 SGHKS, CDR2 YYEKEE (reference sequence). The ends were cut back, 0 bases at V and 0 bases at J, with 16 bases in the middle. Using immunoSEQ multiplex PCR, the repertoire was profiled, and TCRdb retains in-frame clones only, with some absent. The sample contains 130,000 or so clones, around nine tenths of which appear only once. The chain carries TRBV5-5 and TRBJ1-6, with D perhaps matching TRBD1 (5 bases). The sequenced sample was peripheral blood. This receptor was identified in a human donor in a cohort sampled during active COVID-19. CDR3 nucleotides: TGTGCCAGCAGCTTGGCGGTTGGACGGGGGAGCTCCTATAATTCACCCCTCCACTTT. It is translated as CASSLAVGRGSSYNSPLHF.